These 25 T cell receptor beta chains originate from one sample sequenced in a study of T cell repertoires in cytomegalovirus infection. TCRdb called the reads again in MiXCR, with one record for every CDR3 protein. Of around 710,000 distinct CDR3 sequences in the sample, almost 30% were seen once. What these receptors recognize is not known. This sample comprised cultured CD8+ T cells from PBMCs, obtained from culture after CMV antigen stimulation. These receptors were obtained from a human donor in good health (CMV status not recorded). Some clones in this sample may be carry-over from other donors' samples.

V and J are TRBV6-6 and TRBJ2-1; D is ambiguous. The germline V gene encodes CDR1 MNHNY and CDR2 SVGAGI (reference sequence). Trimming removed 8 bases from V and 5 bases from J, with 7 bases in between. This CDR3 is built from 11 residues. In DNA form, the CDR3 reads TGTGCCAGCGAGCACAACAATGAGCAGTTCTTC. It codes for CASEHNNEQFF.

As for this clonotype: Since a much larger clone is just one base distant, this may be a read error. No conserved phenylalanine or tryptophan is present at the end of the CDR3, so a read error is the likely explanation. Because the CDR3's place on the DNA is in doubt, the DNA is left out and the CDR3 is given as listed by TCRdb. This sequence joins TRBV28 and TRBJ2-7; the D call in the table, TRBD1, was not verified against the DNA. The CDR3 length is 13 residues, termini included. Per the germline V gene, CDR1 is MDHEN and CDR2 is SYDVKM. CDR3 sequence: CASSLGGQGYPDA.

This clonotype was seen only a few times. The chain uses TRBV27 and TRBJ2-1, with D possibly matching TRBD1 (5 bases). Germline assignment: CDR1 MNHEY and CDR2 SMNVEV (reference sequence). Trimming stripped 5 bases from V and 7 bases from J, with 12 bases between. The CDR3 is 13 residues long. The CDR3 DNA reads TGTGCCAGCAGTCCTCTCCCAGGGAATGAGCAGTTCTTC. Its translation is CASSPLPGNEQFF.

J is TRBJ2-1 and V is TRBV7-4; 10 bases agree with TRBD2. The CDR3 contains 17 residues. Germline assignment: CDR1 SGHVT and CDR2 SQSDAQ. Trimming at V came to 4 bases and at J to 6 bases, leaving 12 bases not matched to a gene. The CDR3 bases are TGTGCCAGCAGCTCGCCCGCCCATAGCGGGGGGTCCAATGAGCAGTTCTTC. Amino acids: CASSSPAHSGGSNEQFF.

This rearrangement joins TRBV6-6 to TRBJ2-7; D may correspond to TRBD1 or TRBD2 (5 bases each). The CDR3 contains 16 residues. Per germline, CDR1 MNHNY and CDR2 SVGAGI (reference sequence). Between the trimmed V and J ends, which lost 2 bases and 0 bases, there was a span of 14 bases. The CDR3 here is CASSYVSGPSSYEQYF. As DNA, the CDR3 is TGTGCCAGCAGTTACGTTTCGGGACCGAGCTCCTACGAGCAGTACTTC.

This chain joins TRBV28 and TRBJ1-2; 9 nucleotides match TRBD1. In germline, CDR1 is MDHEN, CDR2 SYDVKM. V trimming: 3 bases; J trimming: 2 bases; junction bases outside the gene matches: 7. The CDR3 runs 16 residues. The DNA of the CDR3 is TGTGCCAGCAGTTTCCCCCACAGGGGGCGGAACTATGGCTACACCTTC. Protein: CASSFPHRGRNYGYTF.

The CDR3 sequence: CASSQVQQKGLRTEAFF. CDR3 in DNA: TGCGCCAGCAGCCAAGTTCAACAAAAGGGACTAAGGACTGAAGCTTTCTTT. The J gene is TRBJ1-1, the V gene TRBV4-3, with a possible D match to TRBD1 (5 bases). V lost 1 base and J lost 5, with 20 bases in between. The germline V gene encodes CDR1 LGHNA and CDR2 YSLEER. The CDR3 totals 17 residues.

This clonotype showed up many times. This chain links TRBV28 with TRBJ1-5; TRBD1 is a possible D gene (6 bases). V lost 8 bases and J lost 3, with 11 bases in between. Per the germline V gene, CDR1 is MDHEN and CDR2 is SYDVKM. The CDR3 spans 13 residues. The CDR3 DNA sequence: TGTGCCAGCCGGGGGACAACCAATCAGCCCCAGCATTTT. Encoded protein: CASRGTTNQPQHF.

The chain joins TRBV27 to TRBJ1-1; D may be TRBD1 (5 bases). The CDR3 sequence is 14 residues long. Looked up from germline, CDR1 is MNHEY and CDR2 is SMNVEV (reference sequence). Between the trimmed V and J ends, which lost 6 bases and 1 base, there was a span of 12 bases. The CDR3 region has the DNA TGTGCCAGCAGCCCCAGGGCGTGGAACACTGAAGCTTTCTTT. It translates to CASSPRAWNTEAFF.

This rearrangement joins TRBV5-4 to TRBJ1-3, with 7 bases identical to TRBD1. The ends lost 2 bases at V and 2 bases at J; junction bases unmatched: 1. The germline V gene encodes CDR1 SGHNT and CDR2 YYREEE (reference sequence). This CDR3 is 14 amino acids long. The CDR3 nucleotides read TGTGCCAGCAGCTTTGACAGGGCTGGAAACACCATATATTTT. This encodes CASSFDRAGNTIYF. Drawing the rest from reference TRBV5-4 and TRBJ1-3, the complete variable domain is ETGVTQSPTHLIKTRGQQVTLRCSSQSGHNTVSWYQQALGQGPQFIFQYYREEENGRGNFPPRFSGLQFPNYSSELNVNALELDDSALYLCASSFDRAGNTIYFGEGSWLTVV.

J is TRBJ1-6 and V is TRBV19; D remains unclear. Germline V gene data show CDR1 as LNHDA and CDR2 as SQIVND (reference sequence). Between the trimmed V and J ends, which lost 3 bases and 0 bases, there was a span of 15 bases. The CDR3 has 18 amino acids. The CDR3 DNA reads as TGTGCCAGTAGTATTGGGCAGTGGAGCGGCTCCTATAATTCACCCCTCCACTTT. Its translation is CASSIGQWSGSYNSPLHF. Full variable domain (outside the CDR3, taken from reference TRBV19 and TRBJ1-6): DGGITQSPKYLFRKEGQNVTLSCEQNLNHDAMYWYRQDPGQGLRLIYYSQIVNDFQKGDIAEGYSVSREKKESFPLTVTSAQKNPTAFYLCASSIGQWSGSYNSPLHFGNGTRLTVT.

This clonotype was counted a single time. The chain links TRBV7-9 to TRBJ2-1; 9 nucleotides align to TRBD2. This CDR3 is 16 amino acids long. The J segment lost 8 bases and the V segment lost 6 bases, leaving 14 bases of the junction unmatched. CDR1 and CDR2 (germline): SEHNR, FQNEAQ (reference sequence). The CDR3 loop reads CASSGGSGGPRDEQFF. The CDR3, as DNA: TGTGCCAGCAGTGGGGGGAGCGGGGGGCCGAGGGATGAGCAGTTCTTC.

At least ten counts were recorded for this clonotype. This chain joins TRBV7-2 and TRBJ1-2, with D uncertain. The CDR3 consists of 14 residues. V shed 8 bases and J shed 8 bases, with 21 bases lying between them. Germline V gene data show CDR1 as SGHTA and CDR2 as FQGNSA. The chain's CDR3 is CASWPLPDLRGYTF. The CDR3 DNA reads as TGTGCCAGCTGGCCCTTGCCGGACCTACGAGGCTACACCTTC.

This clonotype was seen a handful of times. This chain links TRBV4-1 with TRBJ2-3; no firm D call. The V gene's germline CDR1 is MGHRA and CDR2 YSYEKL. This CDR3 spans 17 amino acids. V lost 0 bases to trimming and J lost 2 bases, with 15 bases between them. CDR3 protein: CASSQDQASVSTDTQYF. DNA of the CDR3: TGCGCCAGCAGCCAAGATCAGGCCTCGGTCTCCACAGATACGCAGTATTTT.

This chain connects TRBV6-1 to TRBJ1-2, with D tentatively TRBD1 (6 bases). CDR3 length: 15 residues. Trimming cost V 0 bases and J 6 bases, with 14 bases left between them. From germline, CDR1 is MNHNS and CDR2 SASEGT. This CDR3 is CASSEAVGGHHGYTF. The CDR3 DNA sequence: TGTGCCAGCAGTGAAGCCGTCGGGGGGCATCATGGCTACACCTTC.

This clonotype turned up a few times. V usage is TRBV27 and J usage is TRBJ1-1; a weak D match, TRBD1 (5 bases). From germline, CDR1 is MNHEY and CDR2 SMNVEV (reference sequence). With 3 bases removed from V and 7 bases from J, the gap between germline ends came to 15 bases. The CDR3 contains 14 residues. The CDR3 bases are TGTGCCAGCAGTTTCGGGGCGGGGGTGAATGAAGCTTTCTTT. It encodes CASSFGAGVNEAFF.

In this sample, this clonotype turned up many times. The CDR3 region has the DNA TGTGCCAGCAGAAAGGACAGGGAGGAGAACTATGGCTACACCTTC. This translates into CASRKDREENYGYTF. V is TRBV7-9 and J is TRBJ1-2; 8 bases match TRBD1. This CDR3 has 15 residues. Trimming at V came to 6 bases and at J to 2 bases, leaving 8 bases not matched to a gene. Germline CDR1 is SEHNR and CDR2 is FQNEAQ (reference sequence).

The table lists this clonotype with a few counts. The J gene is TRBJ1-2, the V gene TRBV7-8; unclear D gene. CDR3 size: 16 residues. V gave up 1 base and J gave up 0 bases, with 12 bases separating them. Per germline, CDR1 SGHVS and CDR2 FQNEAQ. CDR3 sequence reads: CASSLVIGRPNYGYTF. The CDR3 DNA is TGTGCCAGCAGCTTAGTAATTGGCAGGCCTAACTATGGCTACACCTTC.

The chain joins TRBV19 to TRBJ1-1; D possibly corresponds to TRBD1 (6 bases). The germline V gene has CDR1 LNHDA and CDR2 SQIVND (reference sequence). This CDR3 spans 12 amino acids. Trimming removed 8 bases at V and 7 bases at J, with 14 bases between. CDR3 DNA sequence: TGTGCCAGTTCTCACAGGGTTAATGAAGCTTTCTTT. It specifies CASSHRVNEAFF.

V gene TRBV15 combines with J gene TRBJ2-1; a possible D gene is TRBD1 (6 bases). The CDR3 sequence is 19 residues long. Germline V gives CDR1 LNHNV, CDR2 YYDKDF (reference sequence). V was trimmed by 1 base and J by 0 bases, leaving 19 bases between them. Written as DNA, the CDR3 is TGTGCCACCAGCAGAGTACACAGGGACATTAGGAGCTCCTACAATGAGCAGTTCTTC. Translating it yields CATSRVHRDIRSSYNEQFF.

This clonotype was counted only a few times. The V gene is TRBV12-3 or TRBV12-4, the J gene TRBJ1-5; TRBD1 agrees at 7 bases. V trimming: 4 bases; J trimming: 0 bases; junction bases outside the gene matches: 12. The CDR3 has 18 amino acids. The CDR3 nucleotides read TGTGCCAGCAGTTCCCGGGACAGCATAAGGTATAGCAATCAGCCCCAGCATTTT. Its translation: CASSSRDSIRYSNQPQHF.

This clonotype has more than one count but fewer than ten. The chain links TRBV27 to TRBJ1-4; D is ambiguous. Germline V lookup: CDR1 MNHEY, CDR2 SMNVEV (reference sequence). V lost 5 bases and J 8 bases, leaving 15 bases between the germline ends. This CDR3 has 14 residues. The CDR3 DNA reads TGTGCCAGCAGTCTAGCCCCGACTAGGGAAAAACTGTTTTTT. Translating gives CASSLAPTREKLFF.

The genes are TRBV2 and TRBJ1-2; 9 bases fit TRBD1. V was pared by 3 bases and J by 6 bases, with 11 bases of the junction left unmatched. CDR3 size: 16 residues. Germline V CDR1 and CDR2: SNHLY, FYNNEI. The CDR3 DNA follows: TGTGCCAGCAGTGAGGCCAGGGAGGGACAGGGAAATGGCTACACCTTC. It codes for CASSEAREGQGNGYTF.

The table lists this clonotype with a few counts. The J gene is TRBJ2-5, the V gene TRBV6-5, with 7 bases identical to TRBD2. This CDR3 region has 13 residues. Germline loops: CDR1 MNHEY, CDR2 SVGAGI. The J segment lost 5 bases and the V segment lost 11 bases, leaving 11 bases of the junction unmatched. The chain's CDR3 is CASRGGTIETQYF. Here the CDR3 DNA reads TGTGCCTCGAGAGGAGGGACTATTGAGACCCAGTACTTC.

A word on this clonotype: This may stem from a read error, because a much larger clone lies one nucleotide away. The rearrangement joins TRBV7-6 to TRBJ2-3, with D perhaps TRBD1 (7 bases). Per germline, CDR1 SGHVS and CDR2 FNYEAQ. The CDR3 loop spans 16 amino acids. The CDR3 is CASSLVWRGRLDTRYF. Written as DNA, the CDR3 is TGTGCCAGCAGCTTAGTTTGGAGGGGGCGTTTGGATACGCGGTATTTT.